These T cell receptor beta chains were read from a single sample in a study of shared clonotypes between healthy human individuals. This table comes from immunoSEQ multiplex PCR, and its TCRdb copy is limited to in-frame clones, with some not included. This sample yields around 2.5 million clones, of which approximately 93% are seen a single time; around 0.37% belongs to the top ten. The sample was naive CD4+ T cells from PBMCs. The receptor source for this set is a man aged 18-30 years in good health. Some clones in this sample may be carry-over from other donors' samples. Each CDR3 is given with its conserved first and last residue. Fields, in order: J gene, V gene, CDR3 protein.

>TRBJ1-2|TRBV6-5
CATYKAGARYGYTF
>TRBJ1-2|TRBV7-9
CASSLTVGGYTF
>TRBJ2-7|TRBV6-1
CASSEALGYEQYF
>TRBJ1-5|TRBV25-1
CASSETGQYQPQHF
>TRBJ1-3|TRBV7-4
CASIDPYRSKGGNTIYF
>TRBJ1-6|TRBV5-6
CASGGGASWAPLHF
>TRBJ2-2|TRBV7-9
CASSLGKSGNTGELFF
>TRBJ2-7|TRBV6-1
CASSKTETRTYEQYF
>TRBJ2-5|TRBV4-2
CASSQPSGTLQETQYF
>TRBJ2-2|TRBV5-6
CASSFISGPPPGELFF
>TRBJ1-2|TRBV6-6
CASSTTGGAYFYGYTF
>TRBJ2-1|TRBV5-1
CASSLASGSGNEQFF
>TRBJ1-6|TRBV2
CASSENGGQNNSPLHF
>TRBJ2-5|TRBV5-1
CASSLLTGTGNQETQYF
>TRBJ1-1|TRBV23-1
CARRVHTEAFF
>TRBJ2-1|TRBV7-2
CASSPHNYRDEQFF
>TRBJ1-2|TRBV6-6
CASSWGSNYGYTF
>TRBJ2-1|TRBV7-3
CASSLIRSSPQFF
>TRBJ2-1|TRBV7-9
CASSLAAGGTNEQFF
>TRBJ1-5|TRBV19
CASSLRSQPQHF
>TRBJ1-4|TRBV27
CASSSWGSNEKLFF
>TRBJ1-2|TRBV9
CASSQGQGNGYTF
>TRBJ2-2|TRBV7-2
CASSPGGLAGTGELFF
>TRBJ2-3|TRBV28
CASTPGQGTDTQYF
>TRBJ1-2|TRBV2
CASSTNRGDGYTF
>TRBJ1-2|TRBV5-6
CASSLVGLGANYGYTF
>TRBJ2-7|TRBV7-8
CASSLGALSGGTYEQYF
>TRBJ2-2|TRBV19
CASSQLNTGELFF
>TRBJ2-6|TRBV29-1
CSVNSGANVLTF
>TRBJ2-3|TRBV9
CASSVADTQYF
>TRBJ1-1|TRBV20-1
CSARNRPEAFF
>TRBJ1-5|TRBV7-9
CASSPQGARGNQPQHF
>TRBJ2-3|TRBV2
CASKFPIATDTQYF
>TRBJ2-6|TRBV18
CASSRGTRDGANVLTF
>TRBJ1-1|TRBV7-8
CASSLRVRDTKGAFF
>TRBJ2-5|TRBV6-6
CASSYRETQYF
>TRBJ2-3|TRBV27
CASSSPTYTQYF
>TRBJ2-7|TRBV30
CAWSFYSEGAEQYF
>TRBJ1-1|TRBV19
CASSIMGMGTEAFF
>TRBJ1-5|TRBV7-2
CASSPNPARVQPQHF
>TRBJ1-2|TRBV19
CASSKDRAGGYTF
>TRBJ2-3|TRBV5-1
CASSLGLGSTDTQYF
>TRBJ2-6|TRBV10-3
CAISGQRNSGANVLTF
>TRBJ2-2|TRBV6-7
CASSYSRRELFF
>TRBJ1-6|TRBV10-3
CAISGNRGQGNNSPLHF